This T cell receptor (beta chain) came from a study of control samples from healthy donors and cancer patients. The CDR3 contains 16 residues. Between the trimmed V and J ends, which lost 3 bases and 6 bases, there was a span of 19 bases. Germline V gives CDR1 KGHSH, CDR2 LQKENI. Profiled with immunoSEQ multiplex PCR; TCRdb holds only in-frame clones, not every one. The data hold around 130,000 clones, with about 92% observed a single time. The clonotype was recovered from a man in his fifties with head and neck cancer. The specimen was PBMCs. V usage is TRBV18 and J usage is TRBJ2-3; the D call may be TRBD1 or TRBD2 (7 bases each). The CDR3 sequence: CASSPGTAGRADTQYF. Here the CDR3 DNA reads TGTGCCAGCTCACCTGGGACAGCGGGGCGCGCCGATACGCAGTATTTT.